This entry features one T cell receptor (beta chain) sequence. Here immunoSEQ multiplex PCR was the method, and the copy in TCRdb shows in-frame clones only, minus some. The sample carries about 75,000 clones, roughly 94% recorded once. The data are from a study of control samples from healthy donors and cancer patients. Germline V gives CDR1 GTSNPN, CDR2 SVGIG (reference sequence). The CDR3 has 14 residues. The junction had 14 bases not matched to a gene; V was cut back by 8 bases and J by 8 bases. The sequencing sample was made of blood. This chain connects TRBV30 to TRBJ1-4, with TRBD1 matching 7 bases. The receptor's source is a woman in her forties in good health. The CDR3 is CAGMTGTGWEKLFF. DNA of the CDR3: TGTGCCGGAATGACAGGGACGGGGTGGGAAAAACTGTTTTTT.